The T cell receptor (beta chain) described here comes from a study of identical twins (dated by TCRdb to 2016 to 2017). Background for the entire study: The study deep-sequenced TCR alpha and beta repertoires from monozygotic twins, unrelated adults of various ages and cord blood to test whether fetal clonotypes persist. To rule out contamination, replicate twin experiments were performed at different times with different library preparation protocols. Paper-wide results and their limitations: Abundant cord blood beta clonotypes carried fewer insertions; young adult naive repertoires showed a weaker similar trend, while memory repertoires showed none. In monozygotic twins, out-of-frame TCR alpha sharing was systematically underestimated by recombination models, although the models agreed with sharing between unrelated individuals. In beta out-of-frame sequences, excess twin sharing was weaker, because having fewer shared sequences lowered the signal-to-noise ratio. Because the same donors could not be followed over many years, the conclusions depended on cross-sectional statistical analysis. Compared with coincidental sharing between unrelated individuals, an excess of low generation-probability sequences was observed among out-of-frame TCR alpha sequences shared between twins. Zero-insertion analyses could be partly confounded by invariant T cells such as MAIT and iNKT, although diverse VJ usage argued against such confounding for most clonotypes.

Only healthy Caucasian donors were included. The twin cohort comprised three pairs of female monozygotic twins, all aged roughly 18 to 29 years. The RNA used for TCR libraries was isolated from peripheral blood mononuclear cells. This clonotype was recorded many times. The antigen it recognizes is unknown. There are no base qualities to consult, and no much larger clone falls within one base. The library was built by means of 5' RACE. Sequencing relied on an Illumina HiSeq 2000. Template switching added a universal primer binding site, and the final cDNA carried a unique molecular identifier that allowed TCR cDNA molecules to be counted accurately. Specific primers in the conserved constant-segment region were used to synthesize first-strand cDNA for the TCR alpha and beta chains. To control for contamination, each cDNA library was double barcoded with a SMART-Mk sample barcode plus Illumina barcodes. TruSeq adapter sequences, together with Illumina sample barcodes, were added in two successive PCR steps. The Illumina HiSeq platform was used with custom primers to sequence TCR alpha and beta cDNA libraries. In the paper's pipeline: MiGEC processed the raw reads to extract unique molecular identifiers, while MiXCR was used to determine the CDR3 positions. Recombination models were inferred per individual with the repgenHMM and IGoR tools using an EM algorithm. Shared clonotype analysis was performed with the tcR package in R, normalizing sharing by the product of cloneset sizes. To study raw recombination without the effects of thymic and clonal selection, out-of-frame nonproductive sequences were analyzed. TCRdb trimmed public reads at Q25 via fastp, called clones via MiXCR and kept in-frame beta chains. All rows with the same CDR3 protein become a single entry with the most common DNA and genes. The V and J calls come from TCRdb's annotation, not from the publication. In this sample the table shows some 600,000 distinct CDR3 sequences, around 7.4% of which occur a single time. In total, the top ten clones hold less than 2% of the sample.

This sample also appeared in a second study, on yellow fever vaccine responses in identical twins. Per the second study: The authors reported that the T cell response to vaccination in identical twins appeared partly convergent and partly personalized. In identical twins, the study followed T cell clones that responded to the vaccine with precision.

The receptor was derived from a woman younger than 35 in good health. The material sequenced was PBMCs.

At the DNA level, the sequence is TGTGCCAGCAGTTTTGACATAGGGTCCGGGGAGACCCAGTACTTC. It codes for CASSFDIGSGETQYF. The V and J genes are TRBV12-3 or TRBV12-4 and TRBJ2-5, with the D gene call left open. Trimming removed 3 bases from V and 5 bases from J, leaving 16 bases between the germline ends. The CDR3, from cysteine to phenylalanine, totals 15 residues. Only the CDR3 DNA stays, 45 bases, in frame from base 1.